Following are 21 T cell receptor beta chains from one sample sequenced in a study of cytomegalovirus exposure and HLA in healthy donors. Researchers ran the PCR with 60 Vbeta and 13 Jbeta primers. The table came from immunoSEQ multiplex PCR; TCRdb's copy has only in-frame clones and leaves some out. The repertoire holds 200,000 or so clones, with approximately 81% as singletons. Sequenced material: PBMCs. These receptors originate from a woman under 30 in good health and CMV-seropositive.

The rearrangement links TRBV7-2 to TRBJ1-1; tentatively, D is TRBD1 (6 bases). In germline, CDR1 is SGHTA, CDR2 FQGNSA. The length of the CDR3 is 12 residues. V lost 5 bases and J 11 bases, leaving 15 bases between the germline ends. The CDR3 spells CASSPRGGAAFF. The CDR3, as DNA: TGTGCCAGCAGCCCGAGGGGGGGGGCCGCTTTCTTT.

The sample holds one count of this clone. The chain uses TRBV9 and TRBJ2-3; D is possibly TRBD2 (7 bases). Germline values: CDR1 SGDLS, CDR2 YYNGEE. The CDR3 is 15 residues long. Between the trimmed V and J ends, which lost 2 bases and 5 bases, there was a span of 15 bases. The CDR3 coding sequence is TGTGCCAGCAGCGTTGGGCGGGGGCGGAGAGATACGCAGTATTTT. This encodes CASSVGRGRRDTQYF.

The sample holds one count of this clone. V is TRBV5-5 and J is TRBJ2-7, with D perhaps TRBD1 (6 bases). CDR1 and CDR2 from the germline V gene are SGHKS and YYEKEE (reference sequence). The CDR3 contains 15 residues. The ends were cut back, 4 bases at V and 3 bases at J, with 17 bases in the middle. CDR3 sequence reads: CASSGRGAPRYEQYF. The CDR3, as DNA: TGTGCCAGCAGCGGCAGGGGCGCGCCACGCTACGAGCAGTACTTC.

The chain has TRBV4-3 and TRBJ2-1, with 8 bases identical to TRBD2. J was trimmed by 4 bases and V by 1 base; bases with no gene match: 3. The CDR3 is 15 residues long. Germline values: CDR1 LGHNA, CDR2 YSLEER. CDR3 protein: CASSQVTSGYNEQFF. Here the CDR3 DNA reads TGCGCCAGCAGCCAAGTTACTAGCGGATACAATGAGCAGTTCTTC.

This chain uses TRBV5-6 with TRBJ1-2; weak D call: TRBD1 (5 bases). This CDR3 is built from 14 residues. V was pared by 5 bases and J by 3 bases, with 14 bases between. Per the germline V gene, CDR1 is SGHDT and CDR2 is YYEEEE. CDR3 loop: CASRETGYDYGYTF. CDR3 in DNA: TGTGCCAGCAGGGAAACAGGATACGACTATGGCTACACCTTC.

The chain is built from TRBV7-8 and TRBJ2-1; 9 nucleotides align to TRBD1. The germline gives CDR1 SGHVS, CDR2 FQNEAQ. This CDR3 has 16 amino acids. V lost 8 bases, J lost 4 bases, and 12 bases stayed unmatched. This CDR3 is CASGNPQGAGYNEQFF. The CDR3 DNA reads TGTGCCAGCGGAAACCCACAGGGGGCGGGATACAATGAGCAGTTCTTC.

CDR3 amino acids: CASSAWGGRTGELFF. The DNA of the CDR3 is TGCGCCAGCAGCGCCTGGGGGGGCAGGACCGGGGAGCTGTTTTTT. J is TRBJ2-2 and V is TRBV5-1; a weak D match, TRBD2 (7 bases). Between the trimmed V and J ends, which lost 4 bases and 5 bases, there was a span of 15 bases. The CDR3 extends over 15 amino acids. Germline V gene sequence: CDR1 SGHRS, CDR2 YFSETQ.

The CDR3 protein is CASSPYDTDSGNTIYF. In nucleotides, the CDR3 is TGTGCCAGCTCACCATACGACACAGACTCTGGAAACACCATATATTTT. The J gene is TRBJ1-3, the V gene TRBV18; D unclear. V dropped 2 bases and J dropped 0 bases, with 11 bases sitting between them. Germline CDR1 KGHSH, CDR2 LQKENI. This CDR3 contains 16 residues.

The chain has TRBV2 and TRBJ2-2, with D possibly TRBD2 on 5 matching bases. Trimming left V 6 bases short and J 3 bases short, with 14 bases between. The CDR3 length is 15 residues. Germline CDR1 SNHLY, CDR2 FYNNEI. CDR3 nucleotides: TGTGCCAGCAGAAAGGAGGTTGCGGACACCGGGGAGCTGTTTTTT. Its protein product is CASRKEVADTGELFF. The full variable domain, its missing parts supplied by reference TRBV2 and TRBJ2-2, is EPEVTQTPSHQVTQMGQEVILRCVPISNHLYFYWYRQILGQKVEFLVSFYNNEISEKSEIFDDQFSVERPDGSNFTLKIRSTKLEDSAMYFCASRKEVADTGELFFGEGSRLTVL.

The J gene is TRBJ1-1, the V gene TRBV6-5, with D tentatively TRBD1 (5 bases). The CDR3 loop spans 15 amino acids. Germline lookup yields CDR1 MNHEY and CDR2 SVGAGI. V was cut by 4 bases and J by 6 bases, with 18 bases left in between. CDR3 in amino acids: CASSFPGGYGSEAFF. CDR3 coding DNA: TGTGCCAGCAGTTTCCCGGGGGGGTACGGGTCTGAAGCTTTCTTT.

This clone was observed a few times. The chain employs TRBV6-5 and TRBJ1-3; D unresolved. This CDR3 is 12 amino acids long. Germline CDR1 is MNHEY and CDR2 is SVGAGI. The V end was cut by 10 bases, the J end by 2 bases, with 9 bases between. This CDR3 reads CATEAPGNTIYF. The DNA of the CDR3 is TGTGCCACCGAGGCTCCTGGAAACACCATATATTTT.

This clone was detected a few times. The gene calls are TRBV6-4 and TRBJ2-1; tentative D call: TRBD2 (6 bases). The CDR3 covers 15 residues. The germline V and J ends were trimmed by 2 bases and 1 base, with 9 bases remaining between them. Germline assignment: CDR1 MRHNA and CDR2 SNTAGT. CDR3 bases: TGTGCCAGCAGTGACGCAAGCGGGTCCTACAATGAGCAGTTCTTC. Protein: CASSDASGSYNEQFF.

The V gene is TRBV29-1, the J gene TRBJ2-1, with TRBD2 matching 15 bases. CDR1 is SQVTM and CDR2 is ANQGSEA in the germline V gene. CDR3 size: 17 residues. Trimming removed 5 bases from V and 3 bases from J; junction bases left unmatched: 8. DNA of the CDR3: TGCAGCGTTTTGGGTGGACTAGCGGGGGGGCTCTACAATGAGCAGTTCTTC. This codes for CSVLGGLAGGLYNEQFF.

V usage is TRBV7-9 and J usage is TRBJ2-1; D gene ambiguous. Germline V gene lookup returns CDR1 SEHNR and CDR2 FQNEAQ (reference sequence). V lost 3 bases and J lost 10, with 16 bases in between. This CDR3 region has 14 residues. The DNA of the CDR3 is TGTGCCAGCAGCTTGGGTGCGGCGAAGAGAGAGCAGTTCTTC. The encoded protein is CASSLGAAKREQFF.

The chain carries TRBV4-2 and TRBJ2-1; no clear D. This CDR3 region has 17 residues. CDR1 and CDR2 (germline): LGHNA, YNFKEQ. V shed 1 base and J shed 3 bases, with 16 bases lying between them. CDR3 nucleotides: TGTGCCAGCAGCCAAGTAACAGCCGCGCCAAACTACAATGAGCAGTTCTTC. Translating it yields CASSQVTAAPNYNEQFF.

This clone was picked up a small number of times. J is TRBJ1-2 and V is TRBV6-6, with a tentative D call TRBD1 (6 bases). V gave up 2 bases and J gave up 8 bases, with 15 bases separating them. Germline CDR1 MNHNY, CDR2 SVGAGI (reference sequence). CDR3 size: 14 residues. The CDR3 region has the DNA TGTGCCAGCAGTTACCCAAGCCAGGGGCAAGGCTACACCTTC. Translated, it gives CASSYPSQGQGYTF.

This chain joins TRBV6-5 and TRBJ1-2, with TRBD1 matching over 9 bases. The V gene end was trimmed by 0 bases and the J gene end by 6 bases; junction bases not matched to a gene: 5. Germline CDR1 reads MNHEY; CDR2 reads SVGAGI. This CDR3 is built from 15 residues. CDR3: CASSYSNRGLNGYTF. The DNA of the CDR3 is TGTGCCAGCAGTTACTCTAACAGGGGGCTCAATGGCTACACCTTC.

In regard to this clone: Other nucleotide sequences from this sample produce the same CDR3. The chain employs TRBV19 and TRBJ1-5, with 7 nucleotides matching TRBD1. CDR1 and CDR2 from the germline V gene are LNHDA and SQIVND (reference sequence). The CDR3 length is 12 residues. The ends lost 8 bases at V and 7 bases at J; junction bases unmatched: 5. The CDR3 nucleotides are TGTGCCAGTCGACAGGGTGGGCAGCCCCAGCATTTT. Translation: CASRQGGQPQHF.

In this sample, this clone turned up a few times. V gene TRBV28 combines with J gene TRBJ1-2; D not certain. Germline V lookup: CDR1 MDHEN, CDR2 SYDVKM. The CDR3 sequence is 12 residues long. V dropped 2 bases and J dropped 8 bases, with 9 bases sitting between them. CDR3 sequence (DNA): TGTGCCAGCAGTTTAGAGGGCCCCGGCTACACCTTC. The encoded protein is CASSLEGPGYTF.

The chain links TRBV27 to TRBJ2-7; TRBD1 is a possible D gene (7 bases). V lost 3 bases to trimming and J lost 4 bases, with 13 bases between them. CDR1 and CDR2 (germline): MNHEY, SMNVEV (reference sequence). The CDR3 covers 14 residues. CDR3: CASSFAGGTYEQYF. For the CDR3, the DNA is TGTGCCAGCAGTTTCGCAGGGGGGACATACGAGCAGTACTTC.

DNA of the CDR3: TGTGCCAGCACCCTTACTAGCGGCGCGACCACCGGGGAGCTGTTTTTT. Its translation is CASTLTSGATTGELFF. This rearrangement joins TRBV27 to TRBJ2-2, with 8 bases identical to TRBD2. Trimming cost V 7 bases and J 4 bases; bases outside gene matches: 11. This CDR3 has 16 residues. The germline V gene has CDR1 MNHEY and CDR2 SMNVEV (reference sequence).